The rows below give T cell receptor beta chains drawn from one sample of a study of cytomegalovirus exposure and HLA in healthy donors. Here immunoSEQ multiplex PCR was the method, and the copy in TCRdb shows in-frame clones only, minus some. The table lists approximately 150,000 clones, more than 85% of them singletons. Sequencing used PBMCs. Every receptor here comes from a man aged 18 to 30 in good health and CMV-seropositive. Each CDR3 is given with its conserved first and last residue. A D gene is named only where the DNA matches it firmly. The listing skips clone size in some rows; elsewhere it reads once, few, many or a size class.

j_call v_call d_call clone_size cdr3_nt cdr3_aa
TRBJ2-2 TRBV30 TRBD1 - TGTGCCTGGAGTACGACAGGGTCGGGCGGGGAGCTGTTTTTT CAWSTTGSGGELFF
TRBJ2-7 TRBV5-1 - - TGCGCCAGCAGCTTTACAGCGGGTGACTACGAGCAGTACTTC CASSFTAGDYEQYF
TRBJ1-5 TRBV12-5 - - TGTGCTAGTGGTCATGAGGAGTCCCTACAGGACTATAGCAATCAGCCCCAGCATTTT CASGHEESLQDYSNQPQHF
TRBJ2-2 TRBV7-9 TRBD2 - TGTGCCAGCAGCTGGGGGGAGGGTATGAACACCGGGGAGCTGTTTTTT CASSWGEGMNTGELFF
TRBJ1-5 TRBV2 - - TGTGCCAGCAGTGGGTTGACAGCTAGCAATCAGCCCCAGCATTTT CASSGLTASNQPQHF
TRBJ2-7 TRBV14 TRBD2 once TGTGCCAGCAGGGCAAGCGGGGGGGCCTCCTACGAGCAGTACTTC CASRASGGASYEQYF
TRBJ1-1 TRBV6-1 - - TGTGCCAGTAGACAGAACACTGAAGCTTTCTTT CASRQNTEAFF
TRBJ2-7 TRBV4-1 TRBD1 - TGCGCCAGTCAGAAAGGACAGGGGGCTGGCTACGAGCAGTACTTC CASQKGQGAGYEQYF
TRBJ2-7 TRBV2 - - TGTGCCACCCAACTCGGGGCCTACGAGCAGTACTTC CATQLGAYEQYF
TRBJ2-7 TRBV7-6 TRBD1 - TGTGCCAGCAGCTTAGTACCGCCGGATGGACAGGGCTACGAGCAGTACTTC CASSLVPPDGQGYEQYF
TRBJ1-2 TRBV6-5 - - TGTGCCAGCAGCCCGCCACAGGGCCCTCTCTATGGCTACACCTTC CASSPPQGPLYGYTF
TRBJ2-2 TRBV9 TRBD2 few TGTGCCAGCAGCGCGGGACTACGGGCCGGGGAGCTGTTTTTT CASSAGLRAGELFF
TRBJ2-7 TRBV5-1 - - TGCGCCAGCAGCACACAATGGGACTCAGGGCGGGAGCAGTACTTC CASSTQWDSGREQYF
TRBJ1-2 TRBV4-2 - few TGTGCCAGCAGCCGGAGGGACAACTATGGCTACACCTTC CASSRRDNYGYTF
TRBJ2-1 TRBV15 TRBD1 once TGTGCCACCACAACAAGACAGGGGGCGGACAATGAGCAGTTCTTC CATTTRQGADNEQFF
TRBJ1-1 TRBV30 - - TGTGCCTGGACAGGAGGGAGGTCAGCTTTCTTT CAWTGGRSAFF
TRBJ1-2 TRBV28 - - TGTGCCAGCAGTTTATTCAGGGGTCGCGGCTACACCTTC CASSLFRGRGYTF
TRBJ2-5 TRBV6-5 TRBD1 - TGTGCCAGCACCGGAGACAGGGCGCAAGAGACCCAGTACTTC CASTGDRAQETQYF
TRBJ2-5 TRBV6-1 TRBD2 once TGTGCCAGCAGTGAGGGGTCCCTAGCGGGAGCCCAAGAGACCCAGTACTTC CASSEGSLAGAQETQYF
TRBJ1-1 TRBV18 - - TGTGCCAGCTCACTCGAGATTATGAACACTGAAGCTTTCTTT CASSLEIMNTEAFF
TRBJ1-2 TRBV29-1 - - TGCAGCGTTGATATCTGGACAGCTAACTATGGCTACACCTTC CSVDIWTANYGYTF
TRBJ1-4 TRBV9 - - TGTGCCAGCAGCGTCGACCCAGGGTCGACTAATGAAAAACTGTTTTTT CASSVDPGSTNEKLFF
TRBJ1-5 TRBV28 - - TGTGCCAGCACCGGAATAAGGGGAAGCAATCAGCCCCAGCATTTT CASTGIRGSNQPQHF
TRBJ2-3 TRBV30 TRBD2 - TGTGCCTGGAGTGCAGCGGGGACGGTGGCACACGATACGCAGTATTTT CAWSAAGTVAHDTQYF
TRBJ2-1 TRBV29-1 - - TGCAGCGTTGAAACGCCGACGAGGGTCCGGAACAATGAGCAGTTCTTC CSVETPTRVRNNEQFF
TRBJ2-3 TRBV5-5 - - TGTGCCAGCAGCTTGGGAGTTGCGTCGAGCACAGATACGCAGTATTTT CASSLGVASSTDTQYF
TRBJ2-3 TRBV5-4 TRBD2 - TGTGCCAGCAGCAGCCCACCGGGGGGAGGTGGCACAGATACGCAGTATTTT CASSSPPGGGGTDTQYF
TRBJ1-5 TRBV11-2 - - TGTGCCAGCAGCTCGGTAGCAGACTCCAATCAGCCCCAGCATTTT CASSSVADSNQPQHF
TRBJ1-3 TRBV2 TRBD1 - TGTGCCAGCAGTGTTGCAGGGGGCGGAAACACCATATATTTT CASSVAGGGNTIYF
TRBJ2-1 TRBV19 - - TGTGCCAGTAGTACCACCGAACGGTCCTACAATGAGCAGTTCTTC CASSTTERSYNEQFF
TRBJ2-4 TRBV5-1 TRBD1 once TGCGCCAGCAGCTTGGGGGGACAGGTGGGCAAAAACATTCAGTACTTC CASSLGGQVGKNIQYF
TRBJ2-7 TRBV27 - - TGTGCCAGCCGGAGGCAAGGGTCCTACGAGCAGTACTTC CASRRQGSYEQYF
TRBJ2-7 TRBV7-6 - - TGTGCCAGCAGCTCGCTCCCTGCCACAGGGAACTCCTACGAGCAGTACTTC CASSSLPATGNSYEQYF
TRBJ2-7 TRBV19 - - TGTGCCAGTAGTGAGGGACTTTTTAGCGAGCAGTACTTC CASSEGLFSEQYF
TRBJ1-1 TRBV27 TRBD1 - TGTGCCAGCAGCCTACAGGGGGTAGGATTGAACACTGAAGCTTTCTTT CASSLQGVGLNTEAFF
TRBJ2-3 TRBV6-1 TRBD2 - TGTGCCAGCAGTGAAATTAGCGGGGGTTCGGATACGCAGTATTTT CASSEISGGSDTQYF
TRBJ2-7 TRBV30 - - TGTGCCTGGGGGGCCTCACCGGGACACCAATACGAGCAGTACTTC CAWGASPGHQYEQYF
TRBJ1-2 TRBV6-5 TRBD1 - TGTGCCAGCAGTTACTCAGTGGGACAGGGGCTAGGCTACACCTTC CASSYSVGQGLGYTF
TRBJ2-1 TRBV27 TRBD1 - TGTGCCAGCACTCAAGACAGGGAAAACGACAATGAGCAGTTCTTC CASTQDRENDNEQFF
TRBJ1-2 TRBV28 TRBD1 - TGTGCCAGCACCGGGACAGGGGAGAACTATGGCTACACCTTC CASTGTGENYGYTF
TRBJ2-7 TRBV5-1 - - TGCGCCAGCAGCTCCACAGGTGCCTACGAGCAGTACTTC CASSSTGAYEQYF
TRBJ2-7 TRBV6-5 TRBD1 - TGTGCCAGCAGTTACGGACAGGGGTTTGCCTACGAGCAGTACTTC CASSYGQGFAYEQYF
TRBJ1-1 TRBV5-1 - - TGCGCCAGCAGCTTGGTCGGGTATGACACTGAAGCTTTCTTT CASSLVGYDTEAFF
TRBJ2-1 TRBV11-3 TRBD2 - TGTGCCAGCGGCGGGAGCTCCTACAATGAGCAGTTCTTC CASGGSSYNEQFF
TRBJ2-7 TRBV10-1 - - TGCGCCAGCAGTGACGGAGGGAAGCAGTACTTC CASSDGGKQYF
TRBJ2-7 TRBV10-3 - - TGTGCCATCAGTGATAAGGGGTCCTACGAGCAGTACTTC CAISDKGSYEQYF
TRBJ1-2 TRBV9 - - TGTGCCAGCAGCGTAGAGGCAGGGGCTAACTATGGCTACACCTTC CASSVEAGANYGYTF
TRBJ2-5 TRBV6-1 TRBD1 - TGTGCCGGGGGACAGCAAGAGACCCAGTACTTC CAGGQQETQYF
TRBJ1-4 TRBV7-6 - - TGTGCCAGCAGCCCATCGGGGGCAACTAATGAAAAACTGTTTTTT CASSPSGATNEKLFF
TRBJ1-2 TRBV7-2 - - TGTGCCAGCAGTTTCGATTTGCTGGGGGGAAATGGCTACACCTTC CASSFDLLGGNGYTF
TRBJ2-1 TRBV27 TRBD2 - TGTGCCAGCAGTTTATCGATCATGACTAGCGGGGGGCAAGAGGATGAGCAGTTCTTC CASSLSIMTSGGQEDEQFF
TRBJ1-4 TRBV19 TRBD1 - TGTGCCAGTAGTTCCGGGACAGCTAATGAAAAACTGTTTTTT CASSSGTANEKLFF
TRBJ2-5 TRBV5-5 - - TGTGCCAGCAGCTTGGCCATAAGGGGAGAGACCCAGTACTTC CASSLAIRGETQYF
TRBJ1-1 TRBV2 - - TGTGCCGGAGCGGGGGGGTTGGGCGCTGAAGCTTTCTTT CAGAGGLGAEAFF
TRBJ2-7 TRBV6-1 - - TGTGCCAGCAGTGACAGGTCGAAAGAGCAGTACTTC CASSDRSKEQYF
TRBJ1-5 TRBV5-5 - few TGTGCCAGCAGCTGGGCGCTCGGGGTTCAGCATTTT CASSWALGVQHF
TRBJ2-1 TRBV5-5 TRBD1 - TGTGCCAGCAGCGCAGGGGGCGAACGGGAGCAGTTCTTC CASSAGGEREQFF
TRBJ1-1 TRBV5-1 - - TGCGCCAGCAGCTTGGGATCAAGCGGGGAAGCTTTCTTT CASSLGSSGEAFF
TRBJ1-1 TRBV4-2 - - TGTGCCAGCAGCCAAGATCGGGGTAGGACTGAAGCTTTCTTT CASSQDRGRTEAFF